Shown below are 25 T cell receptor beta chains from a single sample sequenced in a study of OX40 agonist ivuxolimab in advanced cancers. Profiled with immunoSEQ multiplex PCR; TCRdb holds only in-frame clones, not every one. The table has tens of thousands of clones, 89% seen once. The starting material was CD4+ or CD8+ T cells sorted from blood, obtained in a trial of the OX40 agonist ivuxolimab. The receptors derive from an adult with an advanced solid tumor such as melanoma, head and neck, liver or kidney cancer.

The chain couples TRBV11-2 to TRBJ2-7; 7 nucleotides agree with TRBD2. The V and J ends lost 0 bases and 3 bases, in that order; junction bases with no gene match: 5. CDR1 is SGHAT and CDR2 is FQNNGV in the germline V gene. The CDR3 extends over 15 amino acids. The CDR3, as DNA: TGTGCCAGCAGCTTAGAGGAGACTAGCTACTACGAGCAGTACTTC. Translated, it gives CASSLEETSYYEQYF.

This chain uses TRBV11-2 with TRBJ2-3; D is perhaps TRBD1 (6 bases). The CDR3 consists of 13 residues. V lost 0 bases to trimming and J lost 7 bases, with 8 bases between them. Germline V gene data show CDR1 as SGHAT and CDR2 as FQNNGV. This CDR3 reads CASSLDTGYTQYF. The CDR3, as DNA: TGTGCCAGCAGCTTAGACACAGGGTATACGCAGTATTTT.

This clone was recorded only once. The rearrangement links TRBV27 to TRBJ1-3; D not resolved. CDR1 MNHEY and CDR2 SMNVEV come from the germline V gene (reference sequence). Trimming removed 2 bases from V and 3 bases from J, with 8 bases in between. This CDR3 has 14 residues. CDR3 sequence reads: CASSLTALGNTIYF. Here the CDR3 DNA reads TGTGCCAGCAGTTTAACGGCCCTTGGAAACACCATATATTTT.

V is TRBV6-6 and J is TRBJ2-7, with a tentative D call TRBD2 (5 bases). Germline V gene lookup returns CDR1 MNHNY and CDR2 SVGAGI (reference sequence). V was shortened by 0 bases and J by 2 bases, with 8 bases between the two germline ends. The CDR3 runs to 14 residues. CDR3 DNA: TGTGCCAGCAGTTACTCCCGGGGAACCTACGAGCAGTACTTC. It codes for CASSYSRGTYEQYF.

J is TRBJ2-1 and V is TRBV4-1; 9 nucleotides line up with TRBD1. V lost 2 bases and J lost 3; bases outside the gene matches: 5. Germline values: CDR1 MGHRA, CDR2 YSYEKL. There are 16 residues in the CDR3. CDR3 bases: TGCGCCAGCAGCCAATTCGTGACAGGGGGCTACAATGAGCAGTTCTTC. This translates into CASSQFVTGGYNEQFF.

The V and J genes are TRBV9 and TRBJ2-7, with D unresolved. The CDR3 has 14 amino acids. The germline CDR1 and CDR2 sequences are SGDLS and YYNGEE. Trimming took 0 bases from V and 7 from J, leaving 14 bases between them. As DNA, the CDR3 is TGTGCCAGCAGCGTAGGATGGGGATCTGGGGAGCAGTACTTC. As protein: CASSVGWGSGEQYF.

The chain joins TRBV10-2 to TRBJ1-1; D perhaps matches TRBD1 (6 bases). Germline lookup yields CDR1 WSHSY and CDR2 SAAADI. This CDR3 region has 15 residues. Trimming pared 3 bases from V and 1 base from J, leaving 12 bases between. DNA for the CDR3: TGCGCCAGCAGTGAACCAAGACAGGCGAACACTGAAGCTTTCTTT. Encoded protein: CASSEPRQANTEAFF.

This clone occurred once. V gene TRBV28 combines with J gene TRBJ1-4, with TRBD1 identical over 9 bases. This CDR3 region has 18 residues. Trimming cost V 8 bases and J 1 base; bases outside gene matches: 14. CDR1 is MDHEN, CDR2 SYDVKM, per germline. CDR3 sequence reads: CASGLDPGQGGTNEKLFF. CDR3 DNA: TGTGCCAGCGGACTAGATCCGGGACAGGGTGGAACTAATGAAAAACTGTTTTTT.

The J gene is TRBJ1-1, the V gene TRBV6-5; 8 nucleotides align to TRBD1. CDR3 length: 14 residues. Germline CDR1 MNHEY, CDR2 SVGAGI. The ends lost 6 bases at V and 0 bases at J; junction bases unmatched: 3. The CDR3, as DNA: TGTGCCAGCAGGCACAGGGGGGTGAACACTGAAGCTTTCTTT. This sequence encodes CASRHRGVNTEAFF.

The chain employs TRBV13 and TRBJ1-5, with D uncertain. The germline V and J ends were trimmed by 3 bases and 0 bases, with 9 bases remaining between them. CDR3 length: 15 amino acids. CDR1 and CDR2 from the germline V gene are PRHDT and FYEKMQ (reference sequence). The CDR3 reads CASSFEGDSNQPQHF. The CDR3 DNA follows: TGTGCCAGCAGCTTTGAAGGAGATAGCAATCAGCCCCAGCATTTT. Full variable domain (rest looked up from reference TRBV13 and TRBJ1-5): AAGVIQSPRHLIKEKRETATLKCYPIPRHDTVYWYQQGPGQDPQFLISFYEKMQSDKGSIPDRFSAQQFSDYHSELNMSSLELGDSALYFCASSFEGDSNQPQHFGDGTRLSIL.

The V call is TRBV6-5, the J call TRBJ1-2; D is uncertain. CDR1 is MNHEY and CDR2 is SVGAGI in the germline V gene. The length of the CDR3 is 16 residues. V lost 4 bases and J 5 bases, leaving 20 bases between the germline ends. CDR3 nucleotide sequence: TGTGCCAGCAGTTTAGGTCTAATTGGATCCTTTTATGGCTACACCTTC. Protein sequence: CASSLGLIGSFYGYTF.

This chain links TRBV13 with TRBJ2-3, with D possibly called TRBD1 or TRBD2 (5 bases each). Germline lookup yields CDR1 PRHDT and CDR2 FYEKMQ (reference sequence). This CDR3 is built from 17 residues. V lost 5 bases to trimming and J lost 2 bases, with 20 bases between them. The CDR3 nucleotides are TGTGCCAGCAGCCCCAAACGAGGGGACGGACTCACAGATACGCAGTATTTT. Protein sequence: CASSPKRGDGLTDTQYF.

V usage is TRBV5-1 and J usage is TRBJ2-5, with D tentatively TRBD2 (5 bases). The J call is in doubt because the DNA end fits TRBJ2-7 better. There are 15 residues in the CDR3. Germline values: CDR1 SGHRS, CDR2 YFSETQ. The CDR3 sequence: CASSLETGLALEQYF. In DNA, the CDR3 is TGCGCCAGCAGCTTGGAGACGGGTCTAGCTCTCGAGCAGTACTTC.

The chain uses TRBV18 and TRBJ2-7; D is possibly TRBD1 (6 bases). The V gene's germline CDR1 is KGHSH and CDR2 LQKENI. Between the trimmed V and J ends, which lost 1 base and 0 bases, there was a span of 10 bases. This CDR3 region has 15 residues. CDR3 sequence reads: CASSPLTGSSYEQYF. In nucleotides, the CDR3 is TGTGCCAGCTCACCACTAACAGGGAGCTCCTACGAGCAGTACTTC.

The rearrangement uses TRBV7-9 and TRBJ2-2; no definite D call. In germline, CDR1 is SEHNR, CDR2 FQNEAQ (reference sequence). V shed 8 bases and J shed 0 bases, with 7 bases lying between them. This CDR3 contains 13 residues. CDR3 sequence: CASERPNTGELFF. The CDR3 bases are TGTGCCAGCGAGCGCCCGAACACCGGGGAGCTGTTTTTT.

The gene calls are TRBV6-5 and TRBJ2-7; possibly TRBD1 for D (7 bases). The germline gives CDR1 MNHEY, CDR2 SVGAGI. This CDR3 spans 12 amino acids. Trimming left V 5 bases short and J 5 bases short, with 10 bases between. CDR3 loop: CASSGGGDEQYF. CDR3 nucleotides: TGTGCCAGCAGTGGAGGGGGCGACGAGCAGTACTTC.

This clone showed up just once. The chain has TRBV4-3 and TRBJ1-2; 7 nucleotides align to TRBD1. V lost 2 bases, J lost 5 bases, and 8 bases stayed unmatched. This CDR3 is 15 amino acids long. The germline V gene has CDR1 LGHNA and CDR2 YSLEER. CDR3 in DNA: TGCGCCAGCAGCCAATCTACAGGGGATTGGTATGGCTACACCTTC. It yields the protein CASSQSTGDWYGYTF.

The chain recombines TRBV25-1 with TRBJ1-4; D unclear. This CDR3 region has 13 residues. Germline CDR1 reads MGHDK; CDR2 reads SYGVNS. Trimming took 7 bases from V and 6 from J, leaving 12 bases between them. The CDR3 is CASTAGRHEKLFF. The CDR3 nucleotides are TGTGCCAGCACGGCAGGACGACATGAAAAACTGTTTTTT.

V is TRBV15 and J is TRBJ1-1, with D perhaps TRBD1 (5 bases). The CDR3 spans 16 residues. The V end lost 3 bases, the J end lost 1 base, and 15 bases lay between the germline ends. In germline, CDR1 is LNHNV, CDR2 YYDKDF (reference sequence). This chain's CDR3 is CATSSPFGGENTEAFF. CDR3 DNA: TGTGCCACCAGCAGTCCATTTGGGGGGGAGAACACTGAAGCTTTCTTT.

The CDR3 protein is CASSLQGNIQYF. The DNA for the CDR3 is TGTGCCAGCTCTCTACAGGGGAACATTCAGTACTTC. The chain is built from TRBV6-5 and TRBJ2-4; 7 positions agree with TRBD1. This CDR3 has 12 residues. J gave up 7 bases and V 8 bases, and 5 bases lay outside the gene matches. The germline CDR1 and CDR2 sequences are MNHEY and SVGAGI.

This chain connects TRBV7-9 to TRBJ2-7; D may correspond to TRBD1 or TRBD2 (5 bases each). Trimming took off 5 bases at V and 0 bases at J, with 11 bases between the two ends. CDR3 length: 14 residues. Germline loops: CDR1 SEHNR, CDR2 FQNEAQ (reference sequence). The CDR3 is CASSALGTSYEQYF. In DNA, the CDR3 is TGTGCCAGCAGCGCACTTGGGACCTCCTACGAGCAGTACTTC.

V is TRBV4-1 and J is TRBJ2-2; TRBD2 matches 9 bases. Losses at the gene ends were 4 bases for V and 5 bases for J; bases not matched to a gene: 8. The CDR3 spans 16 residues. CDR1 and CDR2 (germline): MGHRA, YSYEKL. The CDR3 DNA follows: TGCGCCAGCAGCCCGCACCTGGCGGGGGGGACCGGGGAGCTGTTTTTT. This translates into CASSPHLAGGTGELFF.

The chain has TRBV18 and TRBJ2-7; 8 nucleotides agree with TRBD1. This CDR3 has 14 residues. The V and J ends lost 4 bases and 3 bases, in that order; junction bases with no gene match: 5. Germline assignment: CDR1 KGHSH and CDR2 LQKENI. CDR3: CASSLRDRSYEQYF. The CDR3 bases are TGTGCCAGCTCACTCCGGGACAGGAGCTACGAGCAGTACTTC.

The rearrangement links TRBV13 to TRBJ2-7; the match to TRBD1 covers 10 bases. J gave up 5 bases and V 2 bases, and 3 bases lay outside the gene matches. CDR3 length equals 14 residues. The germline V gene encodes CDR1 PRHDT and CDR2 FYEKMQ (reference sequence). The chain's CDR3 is CASSLRQGANEQYF. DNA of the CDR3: TGTGCCAGCAGCTTAAGACAGGGGGCCAACGAGCAGTACTTC.

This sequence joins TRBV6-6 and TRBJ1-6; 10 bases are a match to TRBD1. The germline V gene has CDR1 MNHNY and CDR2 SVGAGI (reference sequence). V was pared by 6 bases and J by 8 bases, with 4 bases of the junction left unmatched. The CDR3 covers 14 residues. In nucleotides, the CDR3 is TGTGCCAGCAGAACCGGGACAGGGGATTCACCCCTCCACTTT. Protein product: CASRTGTGDSPLHF.